Presented here are 5 T cell receptor beta chains from one specimen sequenced in a study of memory CD4+ T cells and cytomegalovirus serostatus. The sort gate was single viable CD3+CD4+CD8-CD45RO+ cells for memory CD4+ T cells. The repertoire was sequenced with immunoSEQ multiplex PCR; TCRdb's copy has only in-frame clones and lacks some. The table shows roughly 86,000 clones, with roughly 80% occurring only once. Sequenced input: memory CD4+ T cells from blood. Receptors were obtained from an adult in good health and CMV-seropositive.

This chain uses TRBV30 with TRBJ1-1; TRBD1 agrees at 7 bases. The CDR3 runs to 18 residues. Per the germline V gene, CDR1 is GTSNPN and CDR2 is SVGIG (reference sequence). V gave up 0 bases and J gave up 3 bases; unmatched junction bases: 16. This CDR3 reads CAWSVFPNRGPGYTEAFF. CDR3 sequence (DNA): TGTGCCTGGAGTGTATTCCCTAACAGGGGCCCGGGATACACTGAAGCTTTCTTT.

This chain joins TRBV28 and TRBJ1-5, with 7 bases fitting TRBD1. The V and J ends lost 7 bases and 6 bases, in that order; junction bases with no gene match: 12. This CDR3 region has 15 residues. Germline V gives CDR1 MDHEN, CDR2 SYDVKM. The CDR3 coding sequence is TGTGCCAGCAACCCCAGCAGGGGGATCGGTCAGCCCCAGCATTTT. This sequence encodes CASNPSRGIGQPQHF.

The V call is TRBV7-3, the J call TRBJ2-1, with TRBD1 identical over 8 bases. The CDR3 contains 14 residues. The V segment lost 5 bases and the J segment 7 bases; nucleotides outside the gene matches: 7. Germline CDR1 is SGHTA and CDR2 is FQGTGA. The CDR3 DNA reads TGTGCCAGCAGCACACGCAGGACAGGGAATGAGCAGTTCTTC. Protein product: CASSTRRTGNEQFF.

J is TRBJ1-1 and V is TRBV9; 7 positions agree with TRBD1. Germline assignment: CDR1 SGDLS and CDR2 YYNGEE. The V and J ends lost 3 bases and 5 bases, in that order; junction bases with no gene match: 4. There are 13 residues in the CDR3. In nucleotides, the CDR3 is TGTGCCAGCAGCGCAACAGGGGTAACTGAAGCTTTCTTT. Protein product: CASSATGVTEAFF.

This chain links TRBV7-9 with TRBJ2-5; TRBD2 matches 13 bases. The CDR3 totals 16 residues. V shed 5 bases and J 1 base; nucleotides not matched to a gene: 4. CDR1 is SEHNR and CDR2 is FQNEAQ in the germline V gene (reference sequence). CDR3 DNA: TGTGCCAGCAGCCTTGGACTAGCGGGGGTCCAAGAGACCCAGTACTTC. It codes for CASSLGLAGVQETQYF.